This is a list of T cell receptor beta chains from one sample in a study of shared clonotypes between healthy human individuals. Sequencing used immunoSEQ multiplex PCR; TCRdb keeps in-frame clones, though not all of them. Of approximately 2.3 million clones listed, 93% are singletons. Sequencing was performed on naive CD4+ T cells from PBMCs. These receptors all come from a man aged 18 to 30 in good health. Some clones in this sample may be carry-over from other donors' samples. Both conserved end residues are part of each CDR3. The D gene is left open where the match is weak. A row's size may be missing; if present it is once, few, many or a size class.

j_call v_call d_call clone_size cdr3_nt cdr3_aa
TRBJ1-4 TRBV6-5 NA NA TGTGCCAGCAGTTACTCTTTGCGCAGGGGCGGTGAAAAACTGTTTTTT CASSYSLRRGGEKLFF
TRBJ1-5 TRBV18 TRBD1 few TGTGCCAGCTCACCTGGGCAGGGGGCCCAGCCCCAGCATTTT CASSPGQGAQPQHF
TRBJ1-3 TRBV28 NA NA TGTGCCAGCAGTTTGCCTCTTCAGGCCAGAAACACCATATATTTT CASSLPLQARNTIYF
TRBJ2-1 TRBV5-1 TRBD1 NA TGCGCCAGCAGACGGACAGGGGGCCCTTTTAATGAGCAGTTCTTC CASRRTGGPFNEQFF
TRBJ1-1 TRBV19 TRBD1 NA TGTGCCAGTATTCCCAGGCGGGACAGGGGGAACACTGAAGCTTTCTTT CASIPRRDRGNTEAFF
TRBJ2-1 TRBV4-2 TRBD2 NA TGTGCCAGCAGCCAAGACATTTGGACTAGCGGGAGCAATGAGCAGTTCTTC CASSQDIWTSGSNEQFF
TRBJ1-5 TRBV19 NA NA TGTGCCAGTAGTATCCGGCAGCTTCGGAAGCCCCAGCATTTT CASSIRQLRKPQHF
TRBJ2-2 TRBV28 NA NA TGTGCCAGCAGTTTATACGACGGAATTCGGGGGTTCAACACCGGGGAGCTGTTTTTT CASSLYDGIRGFNTGELFF
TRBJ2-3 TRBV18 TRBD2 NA TGTGCCAGCTCACCGGAAGCGGGAGGTTCAGATACGCAGTATTTT CASSPEAGGSDTQYF
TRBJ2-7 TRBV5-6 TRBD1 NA TGTGCCAGCAGCTTGGTCGGGACAGGTGGAAGCGAGCAGTACTTC CASSLVGTGGSEQYF
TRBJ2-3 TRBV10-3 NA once TGTGCCATCAGGCCGGGACAGGGGGTGCTTAGCGGGAGGGCCGATAGTACAGATACGCAGTATTTT CAIRPGQGVLSGRADSTDTQYF
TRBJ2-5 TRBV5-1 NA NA TGCGCCAGCAGCTTGGCCCGAGGGGGAAGGGAGACCCAGTACTTC CASSLARGGRETQYF
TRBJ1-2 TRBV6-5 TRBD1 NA TGTGCCAGCCCTCGGACAGGAGTGGATGGCTACACCTTC CASPRTGVDGYTF
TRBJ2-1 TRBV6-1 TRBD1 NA TGTGCCAGCAGGGCCCCGGGACAGGAGTACAATGAGCAGTTCTTC CASRAPGQEYNEQFF
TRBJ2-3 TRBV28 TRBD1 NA TGTGCCAGCAGCCTCACAGGGGGCCCAGATACGCAGTATTTT CASSLTGGPDTQYF
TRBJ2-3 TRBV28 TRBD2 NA TGTGCCAGCAGTTTACATAGCGGGAGGGCCGGTGGCACAGATACGCAGTATTTT CASSLHSGRAGGTDTQYF
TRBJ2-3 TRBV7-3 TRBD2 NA TGTGCCAGCAGCCTCAGCGGGGCACTAGGTACGCAGTATTTT CASSLSGALGTQYF
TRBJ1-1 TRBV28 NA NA TGTGCCAGCAGGGACAGCTCCGGCACTGAAGCTTTCTTT CASRDSSGTEAFF
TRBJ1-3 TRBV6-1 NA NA TGTGCCAGCAGTGAACCCCACAACTCTGGAAACACCATATATTTT CASSEPHNSGNTIYF
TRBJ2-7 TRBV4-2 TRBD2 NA TGTGCCAGCAGCCTCCCGCAGGGGCAGACTAGCGGGAGACTGTACGAGCAGTACTTC CASSLPQGQTSGRLYEQYF
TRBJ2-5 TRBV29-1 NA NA TGCAGCGGCATCAGGGGTTTTGGGGAGACCCAGTACTTC CSGIRGFGETQYF
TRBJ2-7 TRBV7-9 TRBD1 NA TGTGCCAGCAGCTCCAGGGGGCCGGAGCAGTACTTC CASSSRGPEQYF
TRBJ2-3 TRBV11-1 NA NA TGTGCCAGCAGCTTAGGAACAGATACGCAGTATTTT CASSLGTDTQYF
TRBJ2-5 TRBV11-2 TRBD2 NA TGTGCCAGCAGCCTTGTCCTAGCGGGAGGGACCCAGTACTTC CASSLVLAGGTQYF
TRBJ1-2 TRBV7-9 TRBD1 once TGTGCCAGCGCGACAGGGCATGGCTACACCTTC CASATGHGYTF
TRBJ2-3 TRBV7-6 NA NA TGTGCCAGCAGCCGCACCGATCTGGCGGTCACAGATACGCAGTATTTT CASSRTDLAVTDTQYF
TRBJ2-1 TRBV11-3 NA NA TGTGCCAGCAGCTTAGGGCGGGATAGGGAGCAGTTCTTC CASSLGRDREQFF
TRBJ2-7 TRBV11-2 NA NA TGTGCCAGCAAGACTGGGGCCTACTACGAGCAGTACTTC CASKTGAYYEQYF
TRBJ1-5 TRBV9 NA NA TGTGCCAGCAGCGCGAATGACAGGAATAGCAATCAGCCCCAGCATTTT CASSANDRNSNQPQHF
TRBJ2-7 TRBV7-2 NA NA TGTGCCAGCAGCTTAGCCCGGCTAACTTACGAGCAGTACTTC CASSLARLTYEQYF
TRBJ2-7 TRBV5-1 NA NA TGCGCCAGCAGCTTGGTGACCCCTTGGCAGGAGCAGTACTTC CASSLVTPWQEQYF
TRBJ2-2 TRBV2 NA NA TGTGCCAGCTGCAGCACATCCGGGGAGCTGTTTTTT CASCSTSGELFF
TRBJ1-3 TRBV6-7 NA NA TGTGCCAGCAGTTACCCCACGATAGGGTTTGGAAACACCATATATTTT CASSYPTIGFGNTIYF
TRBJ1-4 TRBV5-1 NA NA TGCGCCAGCAGCTTGGAAAGGGCGGATGAAAAACTGTTTTTT CASSLERADEKLFF
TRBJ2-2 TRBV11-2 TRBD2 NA TGTGCCAGCAGGAAAGCGGGAGGGTGGACCGGGGAGCTGTTTTTT CASRKAGGWTGELFF
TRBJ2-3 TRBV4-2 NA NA TGTGCCAGCAGCCGCGAGCAACGGGGCACAGATACGCAGTATTTT CASSREQRGTDTQYF
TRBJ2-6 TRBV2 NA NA TGTGCCAGCAGTGACCCCAGGGCCTCTGGGGCCAACGTCCTGACTTTC CASSDPRASGANVLTF
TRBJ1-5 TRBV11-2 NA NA TGTGCCAGCAGCTTTTCCGTCGATCAGCCCCAGCATTTT CASSFSVDQPQHF
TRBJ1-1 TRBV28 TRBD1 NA TGTGCCAGCAGTCCGTCAGGGGGGTACACTGAAGCTTTCTTT CASSPSGGYTEAFF
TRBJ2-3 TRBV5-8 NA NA TGTGCCAGCAGCCGAGGGCAGTGGGGCCCAGATACGCAGTATTTT CASSRGQWGPDTQYF
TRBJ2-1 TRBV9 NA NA TGTGCCAGCACCCCGAGTGGCTGGATCAATGAGCAGTTCTTC CASTPSGWINEQFF
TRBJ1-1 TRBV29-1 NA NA TGCAGCGGGCAAGACACCCCAGAAGCAGCTTTCTTT CSGQDTPEAAFF
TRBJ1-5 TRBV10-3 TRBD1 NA TGTGCCACGGGACAGAATCAGCCCCAGCATTTT CATGQNQPQHF
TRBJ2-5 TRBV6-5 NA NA TGTGCCAGCAGGAGGTCGGGCAGGGGACAAGAGACCCAGTACTTC CASRRSGRGQETQYF
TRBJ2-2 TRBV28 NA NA TGTGCCAGCAGCCCCCGGCGTATATCCCACGGGGAGCTGTTTTTT CASSPRRISHGELFF
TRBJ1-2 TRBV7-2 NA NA TGTGCCAGCAGCTTAGGGCAGCGCTATGGCTACACCTTC CASSLGQRYGYTF
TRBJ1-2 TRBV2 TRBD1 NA TGTGCCAGAACAGGGGGCTATGGCTACACCTTC CARTGGYGYTF
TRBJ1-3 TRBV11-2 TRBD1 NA TGTGCCAGCAGCAAACCCCGGGACAGGGTAGAGCTCTATAGAAACACCATATATTTT CASSKPRDRVELYRNTIYF
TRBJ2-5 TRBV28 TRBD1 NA TGTGCCAGCAGTTTAATGGGACAGGGGGCCGGGACCCAGTACTTC CASSLMGQGAGTQYF